The clone carrying this TCR beta chain was picked up many times. Naive CD8 T cells were sorted, and the gate applied was CD8+CD4-CCR7+CD45RA+. TCRdb independently ran MiXCR on the PCR reads; one entry per CDR3 protein. The sample includes some 590,000 distinct CDR3 sequences, 25% of them seen just once. V was trimmed by 1 base and J by 2 bases, leaving 12 bases between them. The CDR3 covers 17 residues. Germline-derived CDR1 and CDR2 are SGHTA and FQGNSA. The data originate from a study of molecular identifiers for immune sequencing clone quantification. The chain employs TRBV7-2 and TRBJ2-6; D unresolved. This TCR was sampled from a human donor in good health. Some libraries in this study had Jurkat cell RNA spiked in. Sequencing was performed on naive CD8+ T cells from blood, with Jurkat cell RNA spiked in. Subset specified: FACS-sorted CD8+CD4-CCR7+CD45RA+ naive T cells. In DNA, the CDR3 is TGTGCCAGCAGCTTAGTTATCGGGTCTCCTGGGGCCAACGTCCTGACTTTC. Protein: CASSLVIGSPGANVLTF.